This is a list of T cell receptor beta chains from one sample in a study of beta chain features in type 1 diabetes. TCRdb's copy holds only in-frame clones and misses some; the assay was immunoSEQ multiplex PCR. The sample lists roughly 610,000 clones; roughly a sixth were seen once. Sequenced sample: naive CD4+ T cells from blood. These receptors were collected from a young man in good health. Both conserved end residues are part of each CDR3. The order of the fields is J gene, V gene, D gene, clone size, CDR3 protein, CDR3 DNA. A D gene is named only where the DNA matches it firmly. Clone size is shown for a subset of rows, as once, few, many or a class of expanded clone.

J gene: TRBJ2-3
V gene: TRBV27
D gene: .
clone size: .
CDR3 protein: CASSFRVKGTDTQYF
CDR3 DNA: TGTGCCAGCAGTTTCCGCGTAAAAGGCACAGATACGCAGTATTTT

J gene: TRBJ2-1
V gene: TRBV5-4
D gene: TRBD2
clone size: few
CDR3 protein: CASSFGTRRDEQFF
CDR3 DNA: TGTGCCAGCAGCTTTGGGACTAGGAGAGATGAGCAGTTCTTC

J gene: TRBJ2-7
V gene: TRBV21-1
D gene: .
clone size: few
CDR3 protein: CASSKVLKFYEQYF
CDR3 DNA: TGTGCCAGCAGCAAAGTTCTCAAATTCTACGAGCAGTACTTC

J gene: TRBJ2-3
V gene: TRBV6-5
D gene: .
clone size: .
CDR3 protein: CASSYLTAGTDTQYF
CDR3 DNA: TGTGCCAGCAGTTATTTAACGGCGGGCACAGATACGCAGTATTTT

J gene: TRBJ1-1
V gene: TRBV6-1
D gene: TRBD1
clone size: .
CDR3 protein: CASLQGALNTEAFF
CDR3 DNA: TGTGCCAGTTTACAGGGGGCGTTGAACACTGAAGCTTTCTTT

J gene: TRBJ1-1
V gene: TRBV10-3
D gene: TRBD1
clone size: .
CDR3 protein: CATSGQVLNTEAFF
CDR3 DNA: TGTGCCACCTCCGGACAGGTCCTGAACACTGAAGCTTTCTTT

J gene: TRBJ2-2
V gene: TRBV9
D gene: .
clone size: .
CDR3 protein: CASSLAGALNTGELFF
CDR3 DNA: TGTGCCAGCAGCCTCGCCGGGGCACTGAACACCGGGGAGCTGTTTTTT

J gene: TRBJ1-5
V gene: TRBV5-6
D gene: .
clone size: .
CDR3 protein: CASSLRSGQPQHF
CDR3 DNA: TGTGCCAGCAGCCTGAGGTCAGGACAGCCCCAGCATTTT

J gene: TRBJ2-5
V gene: TRBV30
D gene: .
clone size: .
CDR3 protein: CAWSPSPGGETQYF
CDR3 DNA: TGTGCCTGGAGTCCCAGCCCTGGAGGAGAGACCCAGTACTTC

J gene: TRBJ2-7
V gene: TRBV5-1
D gene: .
clone size: .
CDR3 protein: CASSLTSYEQYF
CDR3 DNA: TGCGCCAGCAGCTTGACCTCCTACGAGCAGTACTTC

J gene: TRBJ1-5
V gene: TRBV19
D gene: .
clone size: few
CDR3 protein: CASRDIDQPQHF
CDR3 DNA: TGTGCCAGCCGGGACATCGATCAGCCCCAGCATTTT

J gene: TRBJ1-1
V gene: TRBV6-5
D gene: TRBD1
clone size: .
CDR3 protein: CAKHQDRDAEAFF
CDR3 DNA: TGTGCCAAGCATCAGGACAGGGACGCTGAAGCTTTCTTT

J gene: TRBJ2-7
V gene: TRBV29-1
D gene: .
clone size: few
CDR3 protein: CSVYRDTGPYEQYF
CDR3 DNA: TGCAGCGTGTACCGGGACACTGGACCCTACGAGCAGTACTTC

J gene: TRBJ1-5
V gene: TRBV4-3
D gene: TRBD1
clone size: few
CDR3 protein: CASSQDQGGNQPQHF
CDR3 DNA: TGCGCCAGCAGCCAAGACCAGGGGGGCAATCAGCCCCAGCATTTT

J gene: TRBJ2-5
V gene: TRBV9
D gene: .
clone size: .
CDR3 protein: CASSVAPAGGGETQYF
CDR3 DNA: TGTGCCAGCAGCGTAGCCCCGGCCGGCGGAGGAGAGACCCAGTACTTC

J gene: TRBJ2-1
V gene: TRBV11-2
D gene: TRBD2
clone size: .
CDR3 protein: CASSSLWREGRGYNEQFF
CDR3 DNA: TGTGCCAGCAGCTCCCTTTGGCGGGAGGGCCGCGGATACAATGAGCAGTTCTTC

J gene: TRBJ2-2
V gene: TRBV25-1
D gene: .
clone size: .
CDR3 protein: CASSGQLGTGELFF
CDR3 DNA: TGTGCCAGCAGTGGACAGCTCGGTACCGGGGAGCTGTTTTTT

J gene: TRBJ1-1
V gene: TRBV9
D gene: .
clone size: .
CDR3 protein: CASSVLGGRSTEAFF
CDR3 DNA: TGTGCCAGCAGCGTGTTGGGGGGGCGAAGCACTGAAGCTTTCTTT

J gene: TRBJ1-2
V gene: TRBV11-2
D gene: .
clone size: .
CDR3 protein: CASSLALRGSNYGYTF
CDR3 DNA: TGTGCCAGCAGCTTAGCCCTAAGGGGCTCGAACTATGGCTACACCTTC

J gene: TRBJ2-3
V gene: TRBV9
D gene: TRBD2
clone size: .
CDR3 protein: CASSPGLAGGMTDTQYF
CDR3 DNA: TGTGCCAGCAGCCCTGGACTAGCGGGGGGCATGACAGATACGCAGTATTTT

J gene: TRBJ2-2
V gene: TRBV5-4
D gene: .
clone size: .
CDR3 protein: CASSRLEVVAGELFF
CDR3 DNA: TGTGCCAGCAGCCGACTAGAGGTGGTTGCCGGGGAGCTGTTTTTT

J gene: TRBJ1-5
V gene: TRBV18
D gene: .
clone size: few
CDR3 protein: CASSPDSNNQPQHF
CDR3 DNA: TGTGCCAGCTCCCCAGACAGCAACAATCAGCCCCAGCATTTT

J gene: TRBJ1-2
V gene: TRBV28
D gene: TRBD1
clone size: few
CDR3 protein: CASSLGRTGNYGYTF
CDR3 DNA: TGTGCCAGCAGTTTGGGCAGGACAGGGAACTATGGCTACACCTTC

J gene: TRBJ1-1
V gene: TRBV2
D gene: .
clone size: few
CDR3 protein: CASSGKGSEAFF
CDR3 DNA: TGTGCCAGCAGTGGAAAGGGATCCGAAGCTTTCTTT

J gene: TRBJ1-1
V gene: TRBV7-3
D gene: .
clone size: .
CDR3 protein: CASSVQENTEAFF
CDR3 DNA: TGTGCCAGCAGCGTGCAGGAGAACACTGAAGCTTTCTTT

J gene: TRBJ1-1
V gene: TRBV5-1
D gene: .
clone size: .
CDR3 protein: CASSLGGGVLNTEAFF
CDR3 DNA: TGCGCCAGCAGCTTGGGGGGCGGAGTGTTGAACACTGAAGCTTTCTTT

J gene: TRBJ2-5
V gene: TRBV10-3
D gene: .
clone size: few
CDR3 protein: CAIRLQGLGGETQYF
CDR3 DNA: TGTGCCATCAGGCTACAGGGTTTGGGTGGAGAGACCCAGTACTTC

J gene: TRBJ2-3
V gene: TRBV5-4
D gene: .
clone size: few
CDR3 protein: CASSLVLWGSTDTQYF
CDR3 DNA: TGTGCCAGCAGCTTGGTTCTTTGGGGTAGCACAGATACGCAGTATTTT

J gene: TRBJ1-1
V gene: TRBV19
D gene: .
clone size: .
CDR3 protein: CASKGPGATNTEAFF
CDR3 DNA: TGTGCCAGTAAAGGGCCAGGGGCAACGAACACTGAAGCTTTCTTT

J gene: TRBJ1-1
V gene: TRBV9
D gene: TRBD1
clone size: .
CDR3 protein: CASSVEGQRDTEAFF
CDR3 DNA: TGTGCCAGCAGCGTAGAGGGACAGAGGGACACTGAAGCTTTCTTT

J gene: TRBJ1-3
V gene: TRBV9
D gene: .
clone size: .
CDR3 protein: CASSFDLVDTIYF
CDR3 DNA: TGTGCCAGCAGCTTTGACCTTGTCGACACCATATATTTT

J gene: TRBJ2-3
V gene: TRBV7-3
D gene: .
clone size: few
CDR3 protein: CASSSQGADTQYF
CDR3 DNA: TGTGCCAGCAGCTCACAGGGAGCAGATACGCAGTATTTT

J gene: TRBJ2-1
V gene: TRBV25-1
D gene: .
clone size: few
CDR3 protein: CASSDINRDEQFF
CDR3 DNA: TGTGCCAGCAGTGACATAAACAGGGATGAGCAGTTCTTC

J gene: TRBJ2-2
V gene: TRBV9
D gene: .
clone size: few
CDR3 protein: CASSVDGQGTGELFF
CDR3 DNA: TGTGCCAGCAGCGTAGACGGGCAGGGGACCGGGGAGCTGTTTTTT

J gene: TRBJ2-7
V gene: TRBV7-2
D gene: .
clone size: few
CDR3 protein: CASSLSSSHYEQYF
CDR3 DNA: TGTGCCAGCAGCCTATCGAGTTCCCACTACGAGCAGTACTTC

J gene: TRBJ2-2
V gene: TRBV19
D gene: .
clone size: few
CDR3 protein: CASSIAGTGELFF
CDR3 DNA: TGTGCCAGTAGTATAGCTGGGACCGGGGAGCTGTTTTTT

J gene: TRBJ2-3
V gene: TRBV5-4
D gene: TRBD1
clone size: few
CDR3 protein: CASRRDRGTDTQYF
CDR3 DNA: TGTGCCAGCAGGCGGGACAGGGGCACAGATACGCAGTATTTT

J gene: TRBJ2-7
V gene: TRBV4-3
D gene: TRBD2
clone size: .
CDR3 protein: CASSQVGLAGNEQYF
CDR3 DNA: TGCGCCAGCAGCCAAGTGGGACTAGCGGGAAACGAGCAGTACTTC

J gene: TRBJ1-2
V gene: TRBV9
D gene: .
clone size: few
CDR3 protein: CASSDRERYTF
CDR3 DNA: TGTGCCAGCAGCGACAGGGAGCGCTACACCTTC

J gene: TRBJ1-6
V gene: TRBV19
D gene: .
clone size: few
CDR3 protein: CASTVRQGYNSPLHF
CDR3 DNA: TGTGCCAGTACCGTCCGTCAGGGTTACAATTCACCCCTCCACTTT

J gene: TRBJ2-7
V gene: TRBV9
D gene: .
clone size: few
CDR3 protein: CASSVGTGRVPYEQYF
CDR3 DNA: TGTGCCAGCAGCGTAGGTACAGGGAGGGTTCCCTACGAGCAGTACTTC

J gene: TRBJ2-5
V gene: TRBV7-2
D gene: .
clone size: .
CDR3 protein: CASSLAFNRGGRETQYF
CDR3 DNA: TGTGCCAGCAGCTTAGCGTTTAACAGGGGGGGGCGAGAGACCCAGTACTTC